A single T cell receptor beta chain is shown here with its context. Its antigen remains unidentified. This record belongs to a study of OX40 agonist ivuxolimab in advanced cancers. Points from the study as a whole: There was clonal expansion of CD4+ and CD8+ blood T cells by week 6 at 0.1 to 3.0 mg/kg.

The repertoire was sequenced with immunoSEQ multiplex PCR; TCRdb's copy has only in-frame clones and lacks some. There are 40,000 to 50,000 clones in the sample; approximately 84% occur only once, and roughly 15% lies in the top ten. The V gene end was trimmed by 1 base and the J gene end by 4 bases; junction bases not matched to a gene: 0. The CDR3 is made up of 13 amino acids. Per the germline V gene, CDR1 is SGHTA and CDR2 is FQGNSA. V gene TRBV7-2 combines with J gene TRBJ2-7, with 8 bases fitting TRBD2. The sequences come from CD4+ or CD8+ T cells sorted from blood, collected in a trial of the OX40 agonist ivuxolimab. This TCR was sampled from an adult with an advanced solid tumor such as melanoma, head and neck, liver or kidney cancer. The CDR3 reads CASSLGGGYEQYF. CDR3 coding DNA: TGTGCCAGCAGCTTAGGCGGGGGGTACGAGCAGTACTTC.